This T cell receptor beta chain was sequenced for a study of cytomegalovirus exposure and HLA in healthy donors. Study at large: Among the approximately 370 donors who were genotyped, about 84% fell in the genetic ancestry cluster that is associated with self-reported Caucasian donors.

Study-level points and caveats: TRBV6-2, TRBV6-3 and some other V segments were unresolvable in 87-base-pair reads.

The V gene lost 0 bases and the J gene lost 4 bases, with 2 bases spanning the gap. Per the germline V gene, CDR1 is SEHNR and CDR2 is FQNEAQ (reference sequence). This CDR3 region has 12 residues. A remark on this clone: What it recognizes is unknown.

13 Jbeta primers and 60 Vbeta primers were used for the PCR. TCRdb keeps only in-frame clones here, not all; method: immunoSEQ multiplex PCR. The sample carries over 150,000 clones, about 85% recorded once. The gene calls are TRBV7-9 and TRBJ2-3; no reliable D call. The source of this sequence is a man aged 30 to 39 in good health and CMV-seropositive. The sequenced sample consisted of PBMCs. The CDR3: CASSLAADTQYF. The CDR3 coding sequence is TGTGCCAGCAGCTTAGCCGCAGATACGCAGTATTTT.